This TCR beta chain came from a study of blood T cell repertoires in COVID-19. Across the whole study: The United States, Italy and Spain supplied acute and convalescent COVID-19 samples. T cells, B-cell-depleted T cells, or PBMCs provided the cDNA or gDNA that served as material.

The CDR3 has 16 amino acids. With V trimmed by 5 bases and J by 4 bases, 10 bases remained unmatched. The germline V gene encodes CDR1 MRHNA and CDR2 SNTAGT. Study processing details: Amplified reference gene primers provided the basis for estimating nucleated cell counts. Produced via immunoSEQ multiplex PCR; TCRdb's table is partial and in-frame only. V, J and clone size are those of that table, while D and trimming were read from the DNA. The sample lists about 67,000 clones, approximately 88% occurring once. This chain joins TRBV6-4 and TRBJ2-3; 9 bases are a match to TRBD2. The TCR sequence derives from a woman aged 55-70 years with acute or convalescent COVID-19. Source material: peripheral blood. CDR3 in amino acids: CASSFSGSLDSDTQYF. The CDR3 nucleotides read TGTGCCAGCAGTTTTAGCGGGAGTCTGGACTCAGATACGCAGTATTTT.